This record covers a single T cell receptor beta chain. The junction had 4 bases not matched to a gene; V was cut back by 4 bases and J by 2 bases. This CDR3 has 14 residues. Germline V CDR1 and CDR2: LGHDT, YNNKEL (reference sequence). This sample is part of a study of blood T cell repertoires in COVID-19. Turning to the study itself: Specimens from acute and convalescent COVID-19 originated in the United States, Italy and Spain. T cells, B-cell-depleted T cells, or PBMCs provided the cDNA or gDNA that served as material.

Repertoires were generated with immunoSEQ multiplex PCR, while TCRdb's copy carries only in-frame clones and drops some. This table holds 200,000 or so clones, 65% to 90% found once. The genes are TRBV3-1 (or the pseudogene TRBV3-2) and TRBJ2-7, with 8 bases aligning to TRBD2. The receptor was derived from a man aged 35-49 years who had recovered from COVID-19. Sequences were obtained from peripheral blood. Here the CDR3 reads CASSPASGPYEQYF. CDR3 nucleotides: TGTGCCAGCAGCCCGGCTAGCGGGCCCTACGAGCAGTACTTC.